This TCR beta chain was captured by sequencing in a study of CD8 T cells in Susac syndrome. Germline CDR1 and CDR2: GTSNPN and SVGIG (reference sequence). The CDR3 covers 12 residues. Between the trimmed V and J ends, which lost 5 bases and 5 bases, there was a span of 10 bases. On this clonotype: Its antigen remains unknown.

Study results and limitations: It was acknowledged in the study that the number of individuals who were included in its TCR sequencing and HLA analysis was relatively small.

RNA, at about 0.45 to 1 ug, was reverse transcribed with random hexamers. TCRdb used MiXCR to reprocess the immunoSEQ multiplex PCR reads, holding one entry per CDR3 protein. The table lists 150,000 to 200,000 distinct CDR3 sequences, approximately 93% of them singletons, with 0.085% to 0.095% in the top ten. This chain joins TRBV30 and TRBJ2-1; D ambiguous. Material: CD4+ T cells from PBMCs. This sequence was found in a human donor with multiple sclerosis. The chain's CDR3 is CAWGPDHNEQFF. As DNA, the CDR3 is TGTGCCTGGGGGCCTGACCACAATGAGCAGTTCTTC.